Given below is one T cell receptor (beta chain) in context. What it binds is not known. Quantitative 5'-RACE with molecular barcodes generated TCR beta libraries. TCRdb recomputed calls from the 5' RACE reads with MiXCR, one row per CDR3 protein. The table has about 390,000 distinct CDR3 sequences, under 25% seen once; the top ten hold roughly 16%. The entry originates in a study of CD8 T cells in ankylosing spondylitis. There are 14 residues in the CDR3. Germline V lookup: CDR1 LNHNV, CDR2 YYDKDF (reference sequence). With 0 bases removed from V and 4 bases from J, the gap between germline ends came to 8 bases. Regarding the study as a whole: Ankylosing spondylitis blood appeared to be characterized by a TCR beta motif of several highly homologous variants.

The chain uses TRBV15 and TRBJ2-3, with a tentative D call TRBD2 (6 bases). The specimen was blood, either unsorted or a sorted T cell fraction (not recorded which). The receptor was derived from a male donor with ankylosing spondylitis. CDR3 protein: CATSRDASADTQYF. In DNA, the CDR3 is TGTGCCACCAGCAGAGATGCTAGCGCAGATACGCAGTATTTT.